These 3 T cell receptor beta chains were all obtained from the same sample, sequenced in a study of cytomegalovirus exposure and HLA in healthy donors. The study ran its PCR with 60 Vbeta and 13 Jbeta primers. Libraries were prepared by immunoSEQ multiplex PCR; TCRdb keeps only in-frame clonotypes and omits some of them. The sample shows 90,000 to 100,000 clones, over 65% of them seen only once. Material for sequencing was PBMCs. These receptors all stem from a woman aged 55-69 years in good health and CMV-seronegative.

The V gene is TRBV30, the J gene TRBJ1-2; 8 positions match TRBD1. CDR3 length equals 12 residues. The germline CDR1 and CDR2 sequences are GTSNPN and SVGIG (reference sequence). Losses at the gene ends were 7 bases for V and 5 bases for J; bases not matched to a gene: 6. The CDR3 sequence: CASTTGGYGYTF. CDR3 nucleotide sequence: TGTGCCTCCACTACAGGGGGATATGGCTACACCTTC.

The chain is built from TRBV7-9 and TRBJ2-7; 8 bases align to TRBD1. V shed 1 base, J shed 3 bases, and the junction held 14 bases outside the gene matches. This CDR3 spans 18 amino acids. CDR1 and CDR2 (germline): SEHNR, FQNEAQ (reference sequence). The CDR3 is CASSLVVPGGQGVYEQYF. The CDR3 region has the DNA TGTGCCAGCAGCTTAGTAGTACCGGGCGGACAGGGTGTCTACGAGCAGTACTTC. The variable domain in full, completed from reference TRBV7-9 and TRBJ2-7, reads DTGVSQNPRHKITKRGQNVTFRCDPISEHNRLYWYRQTLGQGPEFLTYFQNEAQLEKSRLLSDRFSAERPKGSFSTLEIQRTEQGDSAMYLCASSLVVPGGQGVYEQYFGPGTRLTVT.

A single count supports this clone. The rearrangement uses TRBV10-3 and TRBJ2-6; D possibly corresponds to TRBD1 (5 bases). There are 15 residues in the CDR3. V gave up 6 bases and J gave up 2 bases, with 11 bases separating them. CDR1 and CDR2 from the germline V gene are ENHRY and SYGVKD. The CDR3 region is CAISLTATGANVLTF. DNA of the CDR3: TGTGCCATCAGCCTGACAGCCACTGGGGCCAACGTCCTGACTTTC.